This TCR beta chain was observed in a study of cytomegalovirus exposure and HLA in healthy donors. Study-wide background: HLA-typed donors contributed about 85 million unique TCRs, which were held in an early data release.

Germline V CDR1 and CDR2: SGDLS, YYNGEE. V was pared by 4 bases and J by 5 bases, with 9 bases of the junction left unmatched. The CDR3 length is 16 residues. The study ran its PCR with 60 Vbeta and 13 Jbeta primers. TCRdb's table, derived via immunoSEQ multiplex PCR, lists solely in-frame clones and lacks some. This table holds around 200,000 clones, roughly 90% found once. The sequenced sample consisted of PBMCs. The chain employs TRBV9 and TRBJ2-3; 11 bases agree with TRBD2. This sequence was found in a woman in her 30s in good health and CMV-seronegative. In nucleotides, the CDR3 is TGTGCCAGCAGCCCCCTAGCGGGAGGTTCAAGAGATACGCAGTATTTT. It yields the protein CASSPLAGGSRDTQYF.